This T cell receptor (beta chain) was sequenced for a study of tumor and adjacent non-tumor tissue in lung cancer. For the study at large: The cohort had roughly 12 adenocarcinoma, 2 squamous cell and 1 small cell patients.

Study conclusions and caveats: Normal lung showed higher cumulative top 100 clone frequency than tumor.

CDR3 length: 13 amino acids. Per the germline V gene, CDR1 is LGHNA and CDR2 is YNFKEQ. A modified ARM-PCR protocol with three rounds of nested PCR amplified TCRbeta. TCRdb fed the multiplex PCR reads into MiXCR, producing one record per CDR3 protein. Counted here are 35,000 to 55,000 distinct CDR3 sequences, less than 70% occurring once; the ten biggest clones make up about 20%. RNA was extracted from bulk tissue without any cell sorting. This non-tumor lung sample came from over 3 cm beyond the tumor edge. Between August and November 2014, newly diagnosed, chemotherapy-naive lung cancer patients underwent thoracic surgery in China. Remarks on this clonotype: Antigen: not known. Mismatch with germline at one junction end may stem from a read error.

The TCR sequence derives from a woman aged 40 to 55 with non-small cell lung cancer. V is TRBV4-2 and J is TRBJ1-5, with D uncertain. Sample: distant non-tumor lung tissue. CDR3 residues: CASSQDSYQPQHF. The CDR3 DNA reads as TGTGCCAGTAGCCAAGATTCATACCAGCCCCAGCATTTT.